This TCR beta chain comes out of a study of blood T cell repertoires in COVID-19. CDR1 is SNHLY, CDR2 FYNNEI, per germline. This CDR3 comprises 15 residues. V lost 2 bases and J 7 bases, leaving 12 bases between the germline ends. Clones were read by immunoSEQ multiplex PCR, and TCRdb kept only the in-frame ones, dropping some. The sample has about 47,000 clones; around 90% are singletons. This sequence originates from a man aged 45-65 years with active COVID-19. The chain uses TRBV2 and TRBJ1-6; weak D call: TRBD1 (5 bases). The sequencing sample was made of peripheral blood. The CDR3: CASSELGPGNSPLHF. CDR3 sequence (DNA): TGTGCCAGCAGTGAATTGGGGCCGGGCAATTCACCCCTCCACTTT.